The clone carrying this T cell receptor (beta chain) was seen only once. Its antigen is undetermined. The study ran its PCR with 60 Vbeta and 13 Jbeta primers. Sequencing used immunoSEQ multiplex PCR; TCRdb keeps in-frame clones, though not all of them. The data contain 150,000 or so clones, 60% to 85% of them singletons. This record belongs to a study of cytomegalovirus exposure and HLA in healthy donors. Each donor was nominally healthy when sampled (though unrecorded immune exposures were likely). Study outcomes and limitations: The listing of roughly 160 TCR beta chains classed them as cytomegalovirus-associated. Later on, analysis showed that most CMV-associated TCR beta chains appeared to be HLA-restricted.

Sample: PBMCs. The sequence was collected from a woman between 35 and 50 years old in good health and CMV-seronegative.

The CDR3 coding sequence is TGTGCCAGCAGACCCGGGACAGGGATGTGGGAGACCCAGTACTTC. Translated, it gives CASRPGTGMWETQYF. The chain is built from TRBV7-9 and TRBJ2-5, with TRBD1 identical over 9 bases. J was trimmed by 5 bases and V by 6 bases; bases with no gene match: 10. The CDR3 runs to 15 residues. CDR1 and CDR2 (germline): SEHNR, FQNEAQ (reference sequence).